Presented here are 25 T cell receptor beta chains from one specimen sequenced in a study of T cell repertoires in cytomegalovirus infection (dated by TCRdb to between 2018 and 2021). For these receptors, no antigen is known. The treatment or condition label for this specimen denotes: in vitro stimulation with specific CMV peptide epitopes to enrich CMV-specific T cells. These reads were obtained on an Illumina HiSeq 1500. TCRdb redid the processing of the public reads, applying fastp at Q25 and MiXCR, and retained in-frame beta chains. Each CDR3 protein appears once, grouped with its most common genes and DNA. Here the sample has fewer than 850,000 distinct CDR3 sequences; 25% to 30% occur a single time. The ten largest clones capture over 10% of the sample. Source: cultured CD8+ T cells from PBMCs, taken from culture after CMV antigen stimulation. Every receptor here comes from a human donor in good health (CMV status not recorded). Some clones in this sample may be carry-over from other donors' samples.

This clonotype was picked up a small number of times. As DNA, the CDR3 is TGTGCCAGCAGTCTAACAGGGGGTGGCGAAGCTTTCTTT. This sequence encodes CASSLTGGGEAFF. This sequence joins TRBV12-3 or TRBV12-4 and TRBJ1-1; 8 positions match TRBD1. J lost 8 bases, V lost 5 bases, and 7 bases had no gene match. There are 13 residues in the CDR3.

In its sample, this clonotype was seen many times. This sequence joins TRBV19 and TRBJ1-1; TRBD1 aligns across 7 bases. Germline CDR1 reads LNHDA; CDR2 reads SQIVND (reference sequence). The CDR3 covers 15 residues. The junction had 7 bases not matched to a gene; V was cut back by 6 bases and J by 0 bases. The CDR3 DNA follows: TGTGCCAGTAGGGAGATGGACAGGATGAACACTGAAGCTTTCTTT. The encoded protein is CASREMDRMNTEAFF. Full variable domain (outside the CDR3, taken from reference TRBV19 and TRBJ1-1): DGGITQSPKYLFRKEGQNVTLSCEQNLNHDAMYWYRQDPGQGLRLIYYSQIVNDFQKGDIAEGYSVSREKKESFPLTVTSAQKNPTAFYLCASREMDRMNTEAFFGQGTRLTVV.

This clonotype was counted at least ten times. The rearrangement links TRBV7-3 to TRBJ1-4; 9 bases agree with TRBD1. This CDR3 has 21 residues. In germline, CDR1 is SGHTA, CDR2 FQGTGA. Trimming took 8 bases from V and 0 from J; bases not matched to a gene: 22. The CDR3 nucleotides are TGTGCCAGCCCTTGCCCCGGGACCGGGACAGGGCTAAGAGCAACTAATGAAAAACTGTTTTTT. Its protein product is CASPCPGTGTGLRATNEKLFF.

The sample holds a few counts of this clonotype. The rearrangement links TRBV9 to TRBJ2-2; 8 nucleotides line up with TRBD1. Looked up from germline, CDR1 is SGDLS and CDR2 is YYNGEE. Trimming removed 3 bases from V and 4 bases from J; junction bases left unmatched: 5. The CDR3 runs 15 residues. The CDR3 DNA reads as TGTGCCAGCAGCGGCTTTGACAGGGGCACCGGGGAGCTGTTTTTT. It encodes CASSGFDRGTGELFF.

This clonotype was counted between two and nine times. This sequence joins TRBV7-9 and TRBJ2-5; D might be TRBD2 (6 bases). V lost 5 bases to trimming and J lost 5 bases, with 24 bases between them. Per the germline V gene, CDR1 is SEHNR and CDR2 is FQNEAQ (reference sequence). The CDR3 has 17 amino acids. The CDR3 region is CASSATTEALAGETQYF. The CDR3 DNA is TGTGCCAGCAGCGCCACGACGGAGGCACTAGCAGGGGAGACCCAGTACTTC.

This chain joins TRBV20-1 and TRBJ2-2; a possible D gene is TRBD2 (6 bases). CDR1 and CDR2 (germline): DFQATT, SNEGSKA (reference sequence). The V and J ends lost 1 base and 1 base respectively, with 10 bases between them. The CDR3 extends over 15 amino acids. DNA for the CDR3: TGCAGTGCTAGAGCCCGGCGGGGGAACACCGGGGAGCTGTTTTTT. This encodes CSARARRGNTGELFF.

The chain employs TRBV6-2 or TRBV6-3 and TRBJ2-1; 7 bases agree with TRBD2. CDR3 length: 14 residues. The germline V gene has CDR1 MNHEY and CDR2 SVGEGT. V lost 6 bases to trimming and J lost 7 bases; unmatched junction nucleotides: 9. The CDR3 protein is CASSWGGGLNEQFF. In nucleotides, the CDR3 is TGTGCCAGCAGCTGGGGGGGTGGTCTGAATGAGCAGTTCTTC.

This clonotype has a count of ten or more. The rearrangement uses TRBV19 and TRBJ1-2, with D possibly TRBD1 on 5 matching bases. Germline V gene lookup returns CDR1 LNHDA and CDR2 SQIVND (reference sequence). V was trimmed by 7 bases and J by 8 bases, leaving 14 bases between them. This CDR3 region has 12 residues. CDR3 in DNA: TGTGCCAGTATCGGGCCTCAGGGAGGCTACACCTTC. It encodes CASIGPQGGYTF.

This clonotype has just a few counts. The gene calls are TRBV5-5 and TRBJ2-1; D is unclear. V lost 4 bases to trimming and J lost 8 bases, with 25 bases between them. The CDR3 runs to 17 residues. Germline assignment: CDR1 SGHKS and CDR2 YYEKEE (reference sequence). The CDR3 here is CASSTHRLITLIDEQFF. In DNA, the CDR3 is TGTGCCAGCAGCACTCACAGACTCATTACTCTCATCGATGAGCAGTTCTTC.

Only a few counts were recorded for this clonotype. This chain connects TRBV6-5 to TRBJ2-1; 11 bases align to TRBD1. The CDR3 is 15 residues long. J was trimmed by 7 bases and V by 0 bases; bases with no gene match: 2. Germline CDR1 MNHEY, CDR2 SVGAGI. CDR3 region: CASSYSGQGENEQFF. The CDR3 DNA is TGTGCCAGCAGTTACTCGGGACAGGGGGAGAATGAGCAGTTCTTC.

The sample holds a few counts of this clonotype. The chain is built from TRBV11-2 and TRBJ2-1; D is ambiguous. The V gene lost 4 bases and the J gene lost 3 bases, with 13 bases spanning the gap. Germline V lookup: CDR1 SGHAT, CDR2 FQNNGV. This CDR3 has 15 amino acids. The CDR3 is CASSSLAVLYNEQFF. The CDR3 DNA sequence: TGTGCCAGCAGCTCGTTGGCAGTACTCTACAATGAGCAGTTCTTC.

The chain carries TRBV7-2 and TRBJ2-2; 8 bases map to TRBD1. The V gene's germline CDR1 is SGHTA and CDR2 FQGNSA. Losses at the gene ends were 5 bases for V and 12 bases for J; bases not matched to a gene: 8. The CDR3 length is 13 residues. The CDR3 loop is CASSGGTGSKLFF. CDR3 in DNA: TGTGCCAGCAGCGGGGGGACAGGTTCGAAGCTGTTTTTT. Using reference TRBV7-2 and TRBJ2-2 for the parts outside the CDR3, the full variable domain is GAGVSQSPSNKVTEKGKDVELRCDPISGHTALYWYRQSLGQGLEFLIYFQGNSAPDKSGLPSDRFSAERTGGSVSTLTIQRTQQEDSAVYLCASSGGTGSKLFFGEGSRLTVL.

A few counts support this clonotype. This chain uses TRBV12-3 or TRBV12-4 with TRBJ1-5; maybe TRBD1 (5 bases). The CDR3 spans 14 residues. The V end lost 6 bases, the J end lost 2 bases, and 11 bases lay between the germline ends. This CDR3 is CASRTQGGNQPQHF. The CDR3, as DNA: TGTGCCAGCAGAACTCAGGGTGGCAATCAGCCCCAGCATTTT.

This clonotype was counted between two and nine times. This chain joins TRBV7-9 and TRBJ1-1; maybe TRBD1 (6 bases). The CDR3 is 15 amino acids. Germline V gene lookup returns CDR1 SEHNR and CDR2 FQNEAQ (reference sequence). The germline V and J ends were trimmed by 1 base and 3 bases, with 12 bases remaining between them. The CDR3 nucleotides read TGTGCCAGCAGCTTAGGGTACAGGGTGGACACTGAAGCTTTCTTT. Translating it yields CASSLGYRVDTEAFF.

This chain connects TRBV20-1 to TRBJ2-6; TRBD2 might be the D (6 bases). In germline, CDR1 is DFQATT, CDR2 SNEGSKA (reference sequence). With 1 base removed from V and 0 bases from J, the gap between germline ends came to 13 bases. This CDR3 region has 17 residues. CDR3 sequence (DNA): TGCAGTGCTAGAGCCGGGGGACTGAGCTCTGGGGCCAACGTCCTGACTTTC. This encodes CSARAGGLSSGANVLTF.

The gene calls are TRBV28 and TRBJ2-7; a weak D match, TRBD2 (5 bases). Germline V gene lookup returns CDR1 MDHEN and CDR2 SYDVKM. This CDR3 is built from 13 residues. V lost 4 bases and J lost 3, with 10 bases in between. The CDR3 DNA follows: TGTGCCAGCAGTTCCCTGAGCGGCTACGAGCAGTACGTC. Amino acid sequence: CASSSLSGYEQYV.

The chain employs TRBV28 and TRBJ1-5; no clear D. The V end was cut by 1 base, the J end by 4 bases, with 11 bases between. This CDR3 has 15 residues. Germline CDR1 and CDR2: MDHEN and SYDVKM. CDR3 DNA: TGTGCCAGCAGTTTATCATTTAGTCTTAATCAGCCCCAGCATTTT. Translating it yields CASSLSFSLNQPQHF.

The CDR3 DNA sequence: TGCGCCAGCAGCCCTCACCAGGGTAACGAGCAGTACTTC. It is translated as CASSPHQGNEQYF. The rearrangement joins TRBV4-1 to TRBJ2-7, with TRBD1 as a possible D gene (5 bases). V was trimmed by 4 bases and J by 5 bases, leaving 12 bases between them. Germline V gene lookup returns CDR1 MGHRA and CDR2 YSYEKL. The CDR3 is made up of 13 amino acids.

V and J are TRBV5-1 and TRBJ2-1, with TRBD1 identical over 8 bases. The germline V gene encodes CDR1 SGHRS and CDR2 YFSETQ. The CDR3 consists of 12 residues. J gave up 12 bases and V 3 bases, and 5 bases lay outside the gene matches. In nucleotides, the CDR3 is TGCGCCAGCAGCTCGGACAGGGTTTGGCAGTTCTTC. This translates into CASSSDRVWQFF.

The sample holds many counts of this clonotype. The rearrangement joins TRBV10-3 to TRBJ2-1; 12 bases are shared with TRBD2. J lost 8 bases, V lost 5 bases, and 10 bases had no gene match. Germline CDR1 ENHRY, CDR2 SYGVKD. The CDR3 runs 16 residues. DNA of the CDR3: TGTGCCATCAGTCCGACTAGCGGGGGCCACGGGGATGAGCAGTTCTTC. Amino acids: CAISPTSGGHGDEQFF.

Comments on this clonotype: A much larger clone differs from this one at a single base, so this may be a read error. Here the CDR3 reads CASSLAQGASGYTF. The CDR3 DNA follows: TGTGCCAGCAGCTTAGCGCAGGGGGCCTCTGGCTACACCTTC. V gene TRBV7-9 combines with J gene TRBJ1-2; 8 bases align to TRBD1. The junction had 4 bases not matched to a gene; V was cut back by 0 bases and J by 7 bases. This CDR3 is 14 amino acids long. The germline V gene has CDR1 SEHNR and CDR2 FQNEAQ (reference sequence).

The V and J genes are TRBV7-9 and TRBJ1-2; 7 nucleotides match TRBD1. V shed 3 bases, J shed 0 bases, and the junction held 4 bases outside the gene matches. The germline gives CDR1 SEHNR, CDR2 FQNEAQ (reference sequence). CDR3 length: 15 residues. DNA for the CDR3: TGTGCCAGCAGCTTGGCCGGGACAGCTAACTATGGCTACACCTTC. Translation gives CASSLAGTANYGYTF.

The genes are TRBV7-9 and TRBJ1-2; tentatively, D is TRBD1 (6 bases). V was clipped by 1 base and J by 4 bases, with 13 bases between them. The CDR3 has 15 amino acids. Germline loops: CDR1 SEHNR, CDR2 FQNEAQ (reference sequence). The CDR3 protein is CASSLGGASPYGYTF. Here the CDR3 DNA reads TGTGCCAGCAGCTTAGGGGGGGCCAGCCCCTATGGCTACACCTTC.

The chain carries TRBV12-3 or TRBV12-4 and TRBJ2-7, with 8 bases aligning to TRBD1. This CDR3 comprises 15 residues. V was clipped by 5 bases and J by 0 bases; unmatched bases: 6. Written as DNA, the CDR3 is TGTGCCAGCAGTGGGGGACAGGAGAGCTCCTACGAGCAGTACTTC. The encoded protein is CASSGGQESSYEQYF.

Only a few counts were recorded for this clonotype. The chain joins TRBV28 to TRBJ1-3; the match to TRBD1 covers 11 bases. CDR1 and CDR2 from the germline V gene are MDHEN and SYDVKM. The V gene end was trimmed by 4 bases and the J gene end by 7 bases; junction bases not matched to a gene: 12. CDR3 size: 17 residues. The chain's CDR3 is CASSSHRTGGVWNTIYF. CDR3 coding DNA: TGTGCCAGCAGTTCACACCGGACAGGGGGCGTTTGGAACACCATATATTTT.